This T cell receptor (beta chain) was identified during a study of Tregs in tolerant kidney transplant recipients. Study conclusions and caveats: Activated donor B cell expansion appeared to reveal the most relevant donor-specific TCRbeta repertoire. Some patients' samples used different primers over time, so nucleotide sequences weren't comparable. Validation in larger populations is needed because few patients were studied.

On this clone: Its matching antigen is unknown. The read terminates 3 residues ahead of where the CDR3 ends, so the germline J gene completes it.

Recipients received nonmyeloablative bone marrow transplants from related graft donors, with transient mixed chimerism. Unstimulated regulatory T cells (CD4+CD25+CD127-), CD4+CD25- non-regulatory cells, CD4 and CD8 cells were FACS-sorted from thawed PBMCs. TCRdb's table, derived via immunoSEQ multiplex PCR, lists solely in-frame clones and lacks some. This sample's table has 12,000 to 15,000 clones. The CDR3 length is 12 residues. Between the trimmed V and J ends, which lost 1 base and 4 bases, there was a span of 7 bases. Germline assignment: CDR1 SQVTM and CDR2 ANQGSEA. The specimen was CD4+ T cells from blood (PBMCs), collected 12 months after the transplant. The origin of this receptor is a human patient who received a combined kidney and bone marrow transplant. Some T cells could come from the graft donor. V gene TRBV29-1 combines with J gene TRBJ2-5; D call uncertain. The CDR3 bases that were read are TGCAGCGTTGAAGGTCTTCCAGAGACC. Its protein product is CSVEGLPET. In full, the CDR3 reads CSVEGLPETQYF.